The source of this TCR beta chain is a study of cytomegalovirus exposure and HLA in healthy donors. Broader study findings: Presence/absence analyses treated sequencing depth as roughly uniform across donors. Indistinguishable V segments, including TRBV6-2 and TRBV6-3, were excluded. Available immune exposure information was restricted to CMV serostatus only.

Primers: 60 Vbeta forward and 13 Jbeta reverse. The method was immunoSEQ multiplex PCR; TCRdb's version includes in-frame clones alone and lacks a portion of them. The table lists around 140,000 clones, over 70% of them singletons. CDR3 size: 15 residues. Germline-derived CDR1 and CDR2 are SGHNT and YYREEE (reference sequence). Unmatched junction bases numbered 7, after V lost 5 bases and J lost 4 bases. As for this clone: Its antigen is not identified.

This chain connects TRBV5-4 to TRBJ2-7, with 12 nucleotides matching TRBD2. The TCR originated in a woman aged 18-29 years in good health and CMV-seronegative. The sequencing sample was made of PBMCs. CDR3: CASSPSGRAGYEQYF. CDR3 DNA: TGTGCCAGCAGTCCTAGCGGGAGGGCCGGATACGAGCAGTACTTC.